The rows below give T cell receptor beta chains drawn from one sample of a study of siplizumab effects on memory and regulatory T cells. Assay: immunoSEQ multiplex PCR; the TCRdb copy retains only in-frame clones and omits some. The table lists roughly 120,000 clones, around 90% of them singletons. The sample was Tregs sorted from blood. Receptor source: a human donor in good health. Both conserved end residues are part of each CDR3. D genes are given only for firm matches. Part of the rows lack a size; the others show once, few, many or a class for expanded clones.

clone_size,d_call,j_call,v_call,cdr3_aa,cdr3_nt
NA,NA,TRBJ2-1,TRBV5-4,CASSLVGAHNEQFF,TGTGCCAGCAGCTTGGTGGGGGCGCACAATGAGCAGTTCTTC
NA,NA,TRBJ1-2,TRBV6-6,CASSLALTGYGYTF,TGTGCCAGCAGCCTAGCCCTTACGGGCTATGGCTACACCTTC
NA,TRBD2,TRBJ2-1,TRBV11-2,CASSSRAGTYNEQFF,TGTGCCAGCAGCTCGAGAGCGGGGACCTACAATGAGCAGTTCTTC
NA,NA,TRBJ2-7,TRBV10-2,CASRDTDLYEQYF,TGCGCCAGCCGGGACACCGATCTCTACGAGCAGTACTTC
NA,NA,TRBJ2-5,TRBV18,CASSPQGTGETQYF,TGTGCCAGCTCACCTCAAGGGACGGGAGAGACCCAGTACTTC
NA,NA,TRBJ2-7,TRBV6-1,CASSKTGGGLYEQYF,TGTGCCAGCAGCAAAACAGGAGGAGGGCTCTACGAGCAGTACTTC
NA,NA,TRBJ1-1,TRBV14,CASSPLNPGGNTEAFF,TGTGCCAGCAGCCCCCTGAACCCAGGAGGAAACACTGAAGCTTTCTTT
NA,TRBD1,TRBJ1-1,TRBV11-2,CASTQDRGNTEAFF,TGTGCCAGCACTCAGGACAGGGGGAACACTGAAGCTTTCTTT
NA,TRBD1,TRBJ1-6,TRBV5-6,CASGQENNSPLHF,TGTGCCAGCGGACAGGAAAATAATTCACCCCTCCACTTT
NA,TRBD1,TRBJ1-4,TRBV6-5,CASKGQGNEKLFF,TGTGCCAGCAAAGGACAGGGGAATGAAAAACTGTTTTTT
NA,NA,TRBJ2-4,TRBV5-4,CASSLTGSKNIQYF,TGTGCCAGCAGCTTGACAGGGTCCAAAAACATTCAGTACTTC
NA,NA,TRBJ2-3,TRBV4-1,CASSLLPPGAYTDTQYF,TGCGCCAGCAGCCTCCTTCCCCCTGGGGCATACACAGATACGCAGTATTTT
NA,NA,TRBJ1-5,TRBV5-6,CASSLQGNQPQHF,TGTGCCAGCAGCTTACAAGGCAATCAGCCCCAGCATTTT
NA,NA,TRBJ2-6,TRBV7-8,CASSRSWTRSSGANVLTF,TGTGCCAGCAGCCGATCATGGACACGGAGCTCTGGGGCCAACGTCCTGACTTTC
NA,NA,TRBJ2-1,TRBV14,CASSTYNEQFF,TGTGCCAGCAGCACGTACAATGAGCAGTTCTTC
NA,NA,TRBJ1-1,TRBV11-2,CASSQRLEAFF,TGTGCCAGCAGCCAACGGCTAGAAGCTTTCTTT
NA,TRBD1,TRBJ2-7,TRBV6-1,CASSLDRDSSYEQYF,TGTGCCAGCAGTCTGGACCGGGACAGCTCCTACGAGCAGTACTTC
NA,NA,TRBJ2-1,TRBV4-2,CASSTFTIDNEQFF,TGTGCCAGCAGCACTTTCACTATAGACAATGAGCAGTTCTTC
NA,TRBD2,TRBJ2-5,TRBV6-6,CASTREFQETQYF,TGTGCCAGCACGCGGGAGTTCCAAGAGACCCAGTACTTC
NA,NA,TRBJ2-5,TRBV27,CASSLRQGHQETQYF,TGTGCCAGCAGTTTAAGGCAGGGCCACCAAGAGACCCAGTACTTC
NA,NA,TRBJ2-5,TRBV29-1,CSVERRDRETQYF,TGCAGCGTTGAACGGCGGGACCGAGAGACCCAGTACTTC
NA,NA,TRBJ1-4,TRBV18,CASSSISTNEKLFF,TGTGCCAGCTCGTCTATTAGCACTAATGAAAAACTGTTTTTT
NA,NA,TRBJ2-7,TRBV6-5,CASSIDSLGYEQYF,TGTGCCAGCAGTATCGACAGCTTGGGTTACGAGCAGTACTTC
NA,TRBD1,TRBJ1-2,TRBV4-1,CASSQEDRENAGYTF,TGCGCCAGCAGCCAAGAAGACAGGGAAAACGCTGGCTACACCTTC
NA,TRBD1,TRBJ2-7,TRBV19,CASSFSQGAYEQYF,TGTGCCAGTAGTTTCTCACAGGGGGCCTACGAGCAGTACTTC
NA,NA,TRBJ1-4,TRBV19,CASSIGGLGEKLFF,TGTGCCAGTAGTATCGGGGGCCTCGGTGAAAAACTGTTTTTT
once,TRBD1,TRBJ1-2,TRBV9,CASSPFYGTAVPHGYTF,TGTGCCAGCAGCCCATTTTACGGGACAGCGGTACCTCATGGCTACACCTTC
few,TRBD2,TRBJ2-7,TRBV5-1,CASSLDSGGAYEQYF,TGCGCCAGCAGCTTGGACAGCGGGGGGGCCTACGAGCAGTACTTC
NA,NA,TRBJ1-1,TRBV10-1,CASSESRGTEAFF,TGCGCCAGCAGTGAGTCAAGGGGCACTGAAGCTTTCTTT
NA,NA,TRBJ1-1,TRBV7-9,CASSLGYTEAFF,TGTGCCAGCAGCTTGGGCTACACTGAAGCTTTCTTT
NA,NA,TRBJ1-4,TRBV4-2,CASSQEDRAMKKVFF,TGTGCCAGCAGCCAAGAGGACAGAGCGATGAAAAAAGTGTTTTTT
NA,NA,TRBJ2-2,TRBV21-1,CASSNGTSLGELFF,TGTGCCAGCAGCAACGGGACATCTCTAGGGGAGCTGTTTTTT
once,NA,TRBJ1-2,TRBV30,CAAGANGYTF,TGTGCGGCAGGGGCAAATGGCTACACCTTC
NA,NA,TRBJ1-2,TRBV6-5,CASREPNYGYTF,TGTGCCAGCAGGGAGCCTAACTATGGCTACACCTTC
NA,NA,TRBJ1-5,TRBV27,CASSSAPRGGQPQHF,TGTGCCAGCAGTTCGGCACCTAGGGGAGGTCAGCCCCAGCATTTT
few,TRBD1,TRBJ2-7,TRBV19,CASSNRGPYEQYF,TGTGCCAGTAGTAACAGGGGCCCCTACGAGCAGTACTTC
NA,TRBD2,TRBJ2-1,TRBV15,CATSRPTSGIENEQFF,TGTGCCACCAGCAGGCCGACTAGCGGGATAGAGAACGAGCAGTTCTTC
NA,NA,TRBJ2-3,TRBV11-2,CASSLDYTDTQYF,TGTGCCAGCAGCTTAGACTACACAGATACGCAGTATTTT
NA,TRBD1,TRBJ2-5,TRBV5-1,CASSWGQGMKETQYF,TGCGCCAGCAGCTGGGGACAGGGCATGAAAGAGACCCAGTACTTC
NA,NA,TRBJ1-4,TRBV10-1,CASSQNLQGTTNEKLFF,TGCGCCAGCAGTCAGAACCTACAGGGTACAACTAATGAAAAACTGTTTTTT
NA,NA,TRBJ2-5,TRBV11-3,CASSLDLQETQYF,TGTGCCAGCAGCTTAGACTTGCAAGAGACCCAGTACTTC
NA,NA,TRBJ2-7,TRBV27,CASSFRHPPIQQYF,TGTGCCAGCAGTTTCCGACACCCACCCATCCAGCAGTACTTC
NA,TRBD2,TRBJ2-1,TRBV30,CAWSVLAGAYNEQFF,TGTGCCTGGAGTGTACTAGCGGGAGCATACAATGAGCAGTTCTTC
NA,TRBD1,TRBJ1-2,TRBV5-1,CASSSPDRDYGYTF,TGCGCCAGCAGCTCCCCGGACAGGGACTATGGCTACACCTTC
NA,TRBD1,TRBJ1-1,TRBV10-3,CAISAWDSRTEAFF,TGTGCCATCAGTGCCTGGGACAGCAGGACTGAAGCTTTCTTT
NA,TRBD1,TRBJ1-2,TRBV25-1,CASSDRGWWGYTF,TGTGCCAGCAGTGACAGGGGGTGGTGGGGCTACACCTTC
NA,TRBD1,TRBJ2-4,TRBV19,CASSIRGGANIQYF,TGTGCCAGTAGTATTCGAGGGGGCGCGAACATTCAGTACTTC
NA,NA,TRBJ2-3,TRBV7-3,CASSLSTDTQYF,TGTGCCAGCAGCTTGAGCACAGATACGCAGTATTTT
NA,TRBD1,TRBJ2-1,TRBV10-3,CATHEGAAYNEQFF,TGTGCCACCCACGAGGGGGCAGCCTACAATGAGCAGTTCTTC
NA,TRBD1,TRBJ1-5,TRBV29-1,CSVTLSTGSNQPQHF,TGCAGCGTCACTCTTTCGACAGGGTCCAATCAGCCCCAGCATTTT
once,NA,TRBJ1-2,TRBV27,CASSLGDGHYGYTF,TGTGCCAGCAGTTTAGGCGACGGCCACTATGGCTACACCTTC
NA,NA,TRBJ2-7,TRBV10-3,CAISGRGAGIYEQYF,TGTGCCATCAGTGGCCGTGGGGCAGGGATCTACGAGCAGTACTTC
once,NA,TRBJ1-5,TRBV10-3,CAISDPPGTLGGNQPQHF,TGTGCCATCAGTGACCCCCCGGGAACCCTAGGAGGCAATCAGCCCCAGCATTTT
NA,TRBD2,TRBJ2-1,TRBV5-1,CASGPSGSYNEQFF,TGCGCCAGCGGTCCTAGCGGGAGCTACAATGAGCAGTTCTTC
NA,TRBD1,TRBJ1-1,TRBV19,CASSARQGMPVGTEAFF,TGTGCCAGTAGTGCGAGACAGGGAATGCCCGTCGGGACTGAAGCTTTCTTT
NA,NA,TRBJ1-2,TRBV6-6,CAAGSGGYTF,TGTGCCGCAGGATCTGGTGGCTACACCTTC
NA,TRBD1,TRBJ1-2,TRBV14,CASSQEGGAYGYTF,TGTGCCAGCAGCCAGGAAGGGGGCGCCTATGGCTACACCTTC
NA,TRBD1,TRBJ2-7,TRBV9,CASSVGQGSFYEQYF,TGTGCCAGCAGCGTAGGACAGGGTTCTTTCTACGAGCAGTACTTC
NA,TRBD1,TRBJ2-7,TRBV9,CASSSTGTGPSEQYF,TGTGCCAGCAGCTCAACCGGGACAGGTCCCAGCGAGCAGTACTTC
NA,NA,TRBJ2-2,TRBV11-3,CASSLGISANTGELFF,TGTGCCAGCAGCTTAGGAATATCCGCGAACACCGGGGAGCTGTTTTTT